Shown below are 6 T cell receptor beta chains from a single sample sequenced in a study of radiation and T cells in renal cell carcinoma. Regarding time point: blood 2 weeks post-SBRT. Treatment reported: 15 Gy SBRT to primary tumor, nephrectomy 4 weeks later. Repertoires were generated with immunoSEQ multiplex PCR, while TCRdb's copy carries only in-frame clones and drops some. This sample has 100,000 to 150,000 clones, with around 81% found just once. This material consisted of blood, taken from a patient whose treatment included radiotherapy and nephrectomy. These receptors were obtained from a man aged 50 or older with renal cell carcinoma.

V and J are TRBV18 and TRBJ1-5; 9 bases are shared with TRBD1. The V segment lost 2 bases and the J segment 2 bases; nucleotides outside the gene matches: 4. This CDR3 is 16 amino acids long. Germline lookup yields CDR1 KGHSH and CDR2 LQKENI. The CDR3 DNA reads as TGTGCCAGCTCACCAAACAGGGGGCAGGGCAATCAGCCCCAGCATTTT. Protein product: CASSPNRGQGNQPQHF.

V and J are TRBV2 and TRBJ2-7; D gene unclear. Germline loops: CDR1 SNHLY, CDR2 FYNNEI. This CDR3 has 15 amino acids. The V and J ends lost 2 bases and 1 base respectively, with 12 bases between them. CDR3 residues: CASSETFSESYEQYF. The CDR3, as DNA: TGTGCCAGCAGTGAAACTTTTTCAGAATCCTACGAGCAGTACTTC.

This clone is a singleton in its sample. CDR3 coding DNA: TGTGCCAGTAGGGAGTTGGGGTATAGCAATCAGCCCCAGCATTTT. Translation: CASRELGYSNQPQHF. This chain connects TRBV2 to TRBJ1-5; no reliable D call. V was trimmed by 9 bases and J by 0 bases, leaving 15 bases between them. This CDR3 has 15 residues. Germline CDR1 and CDR2: SNHLY and FYNNEI. The entire variable domain, with the rest obtained from reference TRBV2 and TRBJ1-5, is as follows: EPEVTQTPSHQVTQMGQEVILRCVPISNHLYFYWYRQILGQKVEFLVSFYNNEISEKSEIFDDQFSVERPDGSNFTLKIRSTKLEDSAMYFCASRELGYSNQPQHFGDGTRLSIL.

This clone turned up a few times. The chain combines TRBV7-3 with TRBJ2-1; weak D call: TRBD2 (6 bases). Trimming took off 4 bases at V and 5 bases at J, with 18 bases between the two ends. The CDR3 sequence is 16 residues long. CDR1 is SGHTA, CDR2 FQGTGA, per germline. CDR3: CASSSSPRGIHNEQFF. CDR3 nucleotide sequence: TGTGCCAGCAGCTCCTCCCCCCGGGGGATTCACAATGAGCAGTTCTTC. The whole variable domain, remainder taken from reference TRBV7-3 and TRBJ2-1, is GAGVSQTPSNKVTEKGKYVELRCDPISGHTALYWYRQSLGQGPEFLIYFQGTGAADDSGLPNDRFFAVRPEGSVSTLKIQRTERGDSAVYLCASSSSPRGIHNEQFFGPGTRLTVL.

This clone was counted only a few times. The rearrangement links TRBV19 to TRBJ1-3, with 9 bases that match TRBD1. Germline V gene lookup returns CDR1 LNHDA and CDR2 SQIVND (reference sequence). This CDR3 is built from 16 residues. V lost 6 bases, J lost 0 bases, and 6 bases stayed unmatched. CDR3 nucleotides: TGTGCCAGTAGATGGACAGGGGCCCGCTCTGGAAACACCATATATTTT. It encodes CASRWTGARSGNTIYF.

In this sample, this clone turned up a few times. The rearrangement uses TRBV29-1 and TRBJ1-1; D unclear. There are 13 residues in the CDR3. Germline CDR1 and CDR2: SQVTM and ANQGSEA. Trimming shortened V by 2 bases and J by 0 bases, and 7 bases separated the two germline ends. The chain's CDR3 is CSVETAMNTEAFF. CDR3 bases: TGCAGCGTTGAAACAGCTATGAACACTGAAGCTTTCTTT.